Detailed here is one T cell receptor (beta chain). Its antigen remains unidentified. This CDR3 spans 12 amino acids. The V end lost 4 bases, the J end lost 10 bases, and 14 bases lay between the germline ends. Germline CDR1 reads MNHNS; CDR2 reads SASEGT. The data are from a study of T cells in localized non-small cell lung cancer. TCRdb's table, derived via immunoSEQ multiplex PCR, lists solely in-frame clones and lacks some. Among 25,000 to 30,000 clones listed, around 90% were seen once. General study results and limits: Uninvolved adjacent lung showed peak T cell clonality, exceeding tumor. Blood T cell density predicted longer survival; adjacent-lung clonality, shorter. In adjacent lung, a median roughly 60 of the top 100 tumor clones were found.

This chain links TRBV6-1 with TRBJ2-7; tentatively, D is TRBD2 (6 bases). This clonotype was obtained from a woman aged 18-49 years with stage I lung adenocarcinoma. This specimen was peripheral blood, taken before any cancer treatment. CDR3 bases: TGTGCCAGCAGTGGAGAAGCGGGCCGCCAGTACTTC. Its protein product is CASSGEAGRQYF.